The rows below give T cell receptor beta chains drawn from one sample of a study of cytomegalovirus exposure and HLA in healthy donors. Profiling relied on immunoSEQ multiplex PCR, and the TCRdb table lists in-frame clones only, not all of them. This table has around 270,000 clones, 75% to 85% appearing once. Input material: PBMCs. Receptors were obtained from a girl aged 2 to 10 in good health and CMV-seronegative. Both conserved end residues are part of each CDR3. A D gene is named only where the DNA matches it firmly. Expanded clones get a size class; other rows say once, few or many, or leave the size out.

abundance,v_gene,d_gene,j_gene,CDR3aa,CDR3nt
NA,TRBV30,NA,TRBJ1-2,CAWKLTGVRGYTF,TGTGCCTGGAAACTCACCGGGGTTAGGGGCTACACCTTC
NA,TRBV10-1,TRBD2,TRBJ2-1,CASSELGLAGGDEQFF,TGCGCCAGCAGTGAGTTAGGGCTAGCGGGAGGGGATGAGCAGTTCTTC
NA,TRBV13,TRBD1,TRBJ1-1,CASSLAPPDRATEAFF,TGTGCCAGCAGCTTAGCCCCCCCGGACAGGGCGACTGAAGCTTTCTTT
NA,TRBV13,TRBD2,TRBJ2-7,CASSPLAGGPGGGYEQYF,TGTGCCAGCAGCCCTCTAGCGGGAGGGCCGGGTGGGGGGTACGAGCAGTACTTC
NA,TRBV6-4,NA,TRBJ2-2,CASSPSSTGELFF,TGTGCCAGCAGTCCCTCTTCCACCGGGGAGCTGTTTTTT
NA,TRBV12-5,TRBD1,TRBJ1-4,CASGFWGTGEKLFF,TGTGCTAGTGGTTTTTGGGGGACAGGGGAAAAACTGTTTTTT
NA,TRBV5-1,TRBD2,TRBJ2-1,CASSANQGRTSAYNEQFF,TGCGCCAGCAGCGCCAACCAGGGTAGGACTAGCGCGTACAATGAGCAGTTCTTC
few,TRBV10-3,TRBD2,TRBJ2-2,CAISESLTSAGELFF,TGTGCCATCAGTGAGTCCTTAACTAGCGCCGGGGAGCTGTTTTTT
NA,TRBV7-8,TRBD2,TRBJ2-2,CASSRGRGAPRTGELFF,TGTGCCAGCAGCAGAGGGCGGGGGGCCCCGCGAACCGGGGAGCTGTTTTTT
NA,TRBV10-2,TRBD1,TRBJ1-5,CASSGWDRADQPQHF,TGCGCCAGCAGTGGATGGGACAGGGCTGATCAGCCCCAGCATTTT
NA,TRBV27,NA,TRBJ2-7,CASRGFERSYEQYF,TGTGCCAGCAGAGGATTCGAGCGATCCTACGAGCAGTACTTC
NA,TRBV7-2,NA,TRBJ2-3,CASSPLGGENTDTQYF,TGTGCCAGCAGCCCCCTTGGCGGGGAGAACACAGATACGCAGTATTTT
NA,TRBV4-2,TRBD2,TRBJ2-7,CASSQDRGTSIYEQYF,TGTGCCAGCAGCCAAGATAGGGGGACTAGCATCTACGAGCAGTACTTC
once,TRBV19,TRBD1,TRBJ1-5,CASSIGTGNQPQHF,TGTGCCAGTAGTATCGGGACAGGCAATCAGCCCCAGCATTTT
NA,TRBV29-1,NA,TRBJ1-1,CSVEGDFPYPNTEAFF,TGCAGCGTTGAGGGGGACTTCCCCTATCCCAACACTGAAGCTTTCTTT
NA,TRBV9,TRBD1,TRBJ2-5,CASSVGPGGLGETQYF,TGTGCCAGCAGCGTAGGCCCAGGGGGCTTGGGAGAGACCCAGTACTTC
NA,TRBV28,NA,TRBJ1-1,CASSPPEVMNTEAFF,TGTGCCAGCAGTCCCCCGGAGGTAATGAACACTGAAGCTTTCTTT
NA,TRBV6-5,TRBD2,TRBJ2-3,CASSYSAAGTDTQYF,TGTGCCAGCAGTTATTCCGCAGCGGGAACAGATACGCAGTATTTT
NA,TRBV4-1,NA,TRBJ1-5,CASSSPNQPQHF,TGCGCCAGCAGCTCCCCAAATCAGCCCCAGCATTTT
NA,TRBV7-6,TRBD2,TRBJ2-1,CASSLESGLAGGYEQFF,TGTGCCAGCAGCTTAGAATCGGGACTAGCGGGAGGGTATGAGCAGTTCTTC
few,TRBV5-4,NA,TRBJ1-5,CASSLDGLSNQPQHF,TGTGCCAGCAGCTTGGACGGTCTTAGCAATCAGCCCCAGCATTTT
NA,TRBV9,TRBD1,TRBJ2-5,CASSVTGGNQETQYF,TGTGCCAGCAGCGTGACAGGGGGTAACCAAGAGACCCAGTACTTC
NA,TRBV5-1,NA,TRBJ1-6,CASSLAGSYNSPLHF,TGCGCCAGCAGCTTGGCGGGCTCCTATAATTCACCCCTCCACTTT
NA,TRBV28,NA,TRBJ1-6,CASSLGSSYNSPLHF,TGTGCCAGCAGTCTGGGGAGCTCCTATAATTCACCCCTCCACTTT
NA,TRBV7-9,TRBD1,TRBJ1-2,CASSETGQPGYGYTF,TGTGCCAGCAGCGAGACGGGACAGCCTGGCTATGGCTACACCTTC
once,TRBV7-8,TRBD2,TRBJ2-1,CASSLGGSGGEQFF,TGTGCCAGCAGCTTGGGAGGTAGCGGGGGTGAGCAGTTCTTC
NA,TRBV30,NA,TRBJ2-5,CAWSVYQTQYF,TGTGCCTGGAGTGTATATCAGACCCAGTACTTC
NA,TRBV4-2,NA,TRBJ1-4,CASSQGSGTNEKLFF,TGTGCCAGCAGTCAAGGAAGCGGGACTAATGAAAAACTGTTTTTT
NA,TRBV27,NA,TRBJ2-2,CASSLSNRNTGELFF,TGTGCCAGCAGTTTATCCAACAGGAACACCGGGGAGCTGTTTTTT
NA,TRBV9,NA,TRBJ2-2,CASSVRNLVAGELFF,TGTGCCAGCAGCGTACGGAACCTAGTTGCCGGGGAGCTGTTTTTT
NA,TRBV23-1,TRBD1,TRBJ1-2,CASSHEAPRTGDNYGYTF,TGCGCCAGCAGTCACGAAGCCCCTCGAACAGGGGACAACTATGGCTACACCTTC
NA,TRBV30,NA,TRBJ1-6,CAWSVNLGPDSPLHF,TGTGCCTGGAGTGTAAACCTTGGCCCCGATTCACCCCTCCACTTT
NA,TRBV28,TRBD2,TRBJ2-3,CASFAASGRIDTQYF,TGTGCCAGCTTTGCAGCTAGCGGGAGAATAGATACGCAGTATTTT
NA,TRBV25-1,NA,TRBJ2-1,CASSEYRSEQFF,TGTGCCAGCAGTGAATATAGGAGTGAGCAGTTCTTC
NA,TRBV27,NA,TRBJ2-7,CASSSGDISRLTYHDEQYF,TGTGCCAGCAGTTCTGGGGACATAAGTCGATTAACCTACCACGACGAGCAGTACTTC
NA,TRBV19,NA,TRBJ1-5,CASRPLWGESNQPQHF,TGTGCCAGTAGACCCTTATGGGGGGAGAGCAATCAGCCCCAGCATTTT